A selection of T cell receptor beta chains follows, all from one sample in a study of CD8 T cells in Susac syndrome. Each CDR3 protein gets one entry after TCRdb re-called the immunoSEQ multiplex PCR reads with MiXCR. The table records 85,000 to 90,000 distinct CDR3 sequences, approximately 92% of them present only once. The sequenced material came from CD8+ T cells from PBMCs. The source of these receptors is a human donor in good health. Each CDR3 is given with its conserved first and last residue. D genes are given only for firm matches. Clone size is given for some rows only: seen once, a few or many times, or a class if the clone is expanded.

v_call,cdr3_length,clone_size,j_call,d_call,cdr3_nt,cdr3_aa
TRBV9,16,-,TRBJ2-1,TRBD1,TGTGCCAGCACCGTAACAGGGGGGAGATTCGACAATGAGCAGTTCTTC,CASTVTGGRFDNEQFF
TRBV15,16,-,TRBJ1-2,-,TGTGCCACCAGCAGGGGACATTTCCCATTAAACTATGGCTACACCTTC,CATSRGHFPLNYGYTF
TRBV15,13,-,TRBJ1-5,-,TGTGCCACCAGCAATCCCGAGGGTCAGCCCCAGCATTTT,CATSNPEGQPQHF
TRBV12-3/TRBV12-4,15,-,TRBJ2-1,-,TGTGCCAGCAGTTTCAAGGGGGGGCATCGGTATGAGCAGTTCTTC,CASSFKGGHRYEQFF
TRBV20-1,16,-,TRBJ2-3,TRBD1,TGCAGTGCTAGAGACCCAGGGGGCCTTCGCACAGATACGCAGTATTTT,CSARDPGGLRTDTQYF
TRBV7-8,14,-,TRBJ1-2,-,TGTGCCAGCACCCCGGGACCCTTCGACTATGGCTACACCTTC,CASTPGPFDYGYTF
TRBV30,13,-,TRBJ1-1,-,TGTGCCTGGAGCCCCACAGGGTACACTGAAGCTTTCTTT,CAWSPTGYTEAFF
TRBV13,17,once,TRBJ2-1,TRBD2,TGTGCCAGCAGCTTAGGCCGGGGGGTCGGCTCCTACAATGAGCAGTTCTTC,CASSLGRGVGSYNEQFF
TRBV9,16,-,TRBJ2-1,TRBD2,TGTGCCAGCAGCGTGGAAGCGGGGGGAGCCTACAATGAGCAGTTCTTC,CASSVEAGGAYNEQFF
TRBV6-1,15,-,TRBJ2-7,-,TGTGCCAGCAGTGAGAGGCAGCCTTACTCCTACGAGCAGTACTTC,CASSERQPYSYEQYF
TRBV9,19,-,TRBJ2-3,TRBD2,TGTGCCAGCAGCGACCACGGGGAAGCGGGGGGATTTAGCACAGATACGCAGTATTTT,CASSDHGEAGGFSTDTQYF
TRBV9,16,-,TRBJ2-2,TRBD2,TGTGCCAGCAGGTCACTAGCGGGGGCCGACACCGGGGAGCTGTTTTTT,CASRSLAGADTGELFF
TRBV7-8,17,-,TRBJ2-5,-,TGTGCCAGCAGCTTACTCTTGGGACTCGATAACCAAGAGACCCAGTACTTC,CASSLLLGLDNQETQYF
TRBV6-6,15,-,TRBJ1-5,-,TGTGCCAGCAGTTCGGGGGGGGCTGGCTTGGAGCCCCAGCATTTT,CASSSGGAGLEPQHF
TRBV13,15,-,TRBJ1-1,TRBD1,TGTGCCAGCAGCCGAAGACAGGGTATGAACACTGAAGCTTTCTTT,CASSRRQGMNTEAFF
TRBV9,12,once,TRBJ2-5,-,TGTGCCAGCAGCGCTGGAAAAGAGACCCAGTACTTC,CASSAGKETQYF
TRBV29-1,12,-,TRBJ1-1,-,TGCAGCGTTGATCGACGCGTAGACGAAGCTTTCTTT,CSVDRRVDEAFF
TRBV12-3/TRBV12-4,13,-,TRBJ1-2,-,TGTGCCAGCAGTTTAGGGGGTAGCTATGGCTACACCTTC,CASSLGGSYGYTF
TRBV7-8,17,-,TRBJ1-5,-,TGTGCCAGCAGCTTAGGGTCAGCCAAGTATAGCAATCAGCCCCAGCATTTT,CASSLGSAKYSNQPQHF
TRBV9,14,once,TRBJ2-7,-,TGTGCCAGCAGCGTTGGGGGGCTAACGTACGAGCAGTACTTC,CASSVGGLTYEQYF
TRBV13,14,-,TRBJ2-5,-,TGTGCCAGCAGCCCAGATCGCGGGTGGACGACCCAGTACTTC,CASSPDRGWTTQYF
TRBV27,13,-,TRBJ2-7,-,TGTGCCACCAAGGAGGAGGGTTCCTACGAGCAGTACTTC,CATKEEGSYEQYF
TRBV15,15,-,TRBJ2-3,-,TGTGCCACCAGCAGGAGCGTGGGGAGCACAGATACGCAGTATTTT,CATSRSVGSTDTQYF
TRBV4-2,17,-,TRBJ2-7,-,TGTGCCAGCAGCCAAGATCATAGCGGCTCCCCGGGGTACGAGCAGTACTTC,CASSQDHSGSPGYEQYF
TRBV10-3,13,-,TRBJ2-7,-,TGTGCCATCAGTGTCTCTGAATCCTACGAGCAGTACTTC,CAISVSESYEQYF
TRBV10-3,13,-,TRBJ2-3,-,TGTGCCATCAGTGACGGGGGGCGAGATACGCAGTATTTT,CAISDGGRDTQYF
TRBV20-1,11,-,TRBJ1-2,-,TGCAGTGCTAGAGAAGTGGGTGGCTACACCTTC,CSAREVGGYTF
TRBV5-1,17,-,TRBJ2-5,TRBD2,TGCGCCAGCAGCTCCCGACTAGCGGGTTCCCGGTGGGAGACCCAGTACTTC,CASSSRLAGSRWETQYF
TRBV9,15,-,TRBJ1-6,TRBD1,TGTGCCAGCAGCCCGAGGACAGGGAGTGATTCACCCCTCCACTTT,CASSPRTGSDSPLHF
TRBV6-6,14,-,TRBJ1-1,-,TGTGCCAGCAGTATCCGGACAGCGAACACTGAAGCTTTCTTT,CASSIRTANTEAFF
TRBV3-1,15,-,TRBJ1-2,-,TGTGCCAGCAGCCAAGACTTCCAGGGTCCCTATGGCTACACCTTC,CASSQDFQGPYGYTF
TRBV6-1,13,-,TRBJ2-5,-,TGTGCCAGCAGTGACCCAGGTCAAGAGACCCAGTACTTC,CASSDPGQETQYF
TRBV27,16,-,TRBJ2-3,TRBD2,TGTGCCAGCAGCCTAGTGAGGAGCGGGGGGGCCCTTGCGCAGTATTTT,CASSLVRSGGALAQYF
TRBV7-9,16,-,TRBJ1-5,-,TGTGCCAGCAGCTTAGGGGCGGGGCCGGGCAATCAGCCCCAGCATTTT,CASSLGAGPGNQPQHF
TRBV5-6,15,-,TRBJ1-5,TRBD1,TGTGCCAGCAGCCTGGGGACAGGGTTTAATCAGCCCCAGCATTTT,CASSLGTGFNQPQHF
TRBV5-1,14,-,TRBJ2-3,-,TGCGCCAGCAGCGGGGCCTACGCCACAGATACGCAGTATTTT,CASSGAYATDTQYF
TRBV13,14,-,TRBJ2-3,TRBD2,TGTGCCAGCAGGGGACTAGAGGTGTCCGTTACGCAGTATTTT,CASRGLEVSVTQYF